The 10 T cell receptor beta chains in this list originate from one sample, sequenced in a study of blood T cell repertoires in COVID-19 (dated by TCRdb to the early 2020s). The method behind the library was the immunoSEQ multiplex PCR assay. TCRdb stores this immuneACCESS table with in-frame sequences only. Part of the clones is absent; in the studies checked, under half of the shortfall reflects unresolved V genes, and no reason is known for the rest. This sample comprises a few hundred thousand clones, about 90% of them detected only once. 2.5% to 3% of the sample is taken by the ten largest. What was sequenced was PBMCs or T cells enriched from blood (not recorded which). These receptors were collected from a woman aged 30 to 39 who had recovered from COVID-19.

The J gene is TRBJ2-7, the V gene TRBV5-1; 9 nucleotides agree with TRBD1. CDR1 and CDR2 from the germline V gene are SGHRS and YFSETQ. V shed 2 bases and J 5 bases; nucleotides not matched to a gene: 5. The CDR3 spans 14 residues. The CDR3 protein is CASSLIDRGDEQYF. CDR3 nucleotides: TGCGCCAGCAGCTTAATCGACAGGGGGGACGAGCAGTACTTC. Filled out from reference TRBV5-1 and TRBJ2-7, the complete variable domain reads KAGVTQTPRYLIKTRGQQVTLSCSPISGHRSVSWYQQTPGQGLQFLFEYFSETQRNKGNFPGRFSGRQFSNSRSEMNVSTLELGDSALYLCASSLIDRGDEQYFGPGTRLTVT.

V gene TRBV7-8 combines with J gene TRBJ2-7, with TRBD2 matching over 11 bases. The CDR3 loop spans 15 amino acids. V gave up 4 bases and J gave up 3 bases; unmatched junction bases: 5. Germline CDR1 reads SGHVS; CDR2 reads FQNEAQ. The DNA of the CDR3 is TGTGCCAGCAGCTCGGGACTAGCGGTGAACTACGAGCAGTACTTC. Its translation: CASSSGLAVNYEQYF.

The genes are TRBV6-1 and TRBJ1-2; unclear D gene. Germline V CDR1 and CDR2: MNHNS, SASEGT. Trimming removed 2 bases at V and 4 bases at J, with 17 bases between. The CDR3 is 16 residues long. The CDR3 is CASSELGEGGGYGYTF. Here the CDR3 DNA reads TGTGCCAGCAGTGAATTAGGAGAGGGCGGCGGCTATGGCTACACCTTC.

This clone was detected a few times. The CDR3 loop is CASSPRPYEQYF. CDR3 in DNA: TGTGCCAGCTCACCACGGCCCTACGAGCAGTACTTC. J is TRBJ2-7 and V is TRBV18, with D unclear. Germline assignment: CDR1 KGHSH and CDR2 LQKENI. V dropped 1 base and J dropped 2 bases, with 3 bases sitting between them. There are 12 residues in the CDR3.

This chain joins TRBV27 and TRBJ2-1; tentative D call: TRBD2 (7 bases). Germline CDR1 is MNHEY and CDR2 is SMNVEV (reference sequence). Trimming cost V 7 bases and J 0 bases, with 16 bases left between them. The CDR3 is 16 residues long. The CDR3 loop is CASKEGGDPSYNEQFF. The CDR3 bases are TGTGCCAGCAAGGAGGGGGGGGATCCCTCCTACAATGAGCAGTTCTTC.

To note about this clone: The sample has other DNA sequences that encode this CDR3 too. This rearrangement joins TRBV28 to TRBJ2-3, with a possible D match to TRBD1 (5 bases). The CDR3 is made up of 15 amino acids. Per germline, CDR1 MDHEN and CDR2 SYDVKM. The ends were cut back, 5 bases at V and 3 bases at J, with 15 bases in the middle. CDR3 sequence: CASSPPSGLTDTQYF. CDR3 nucleotide sequence: TGTGCCAGCAGTCCCCCATCAGGGTTGACAGATACGCAGTATTTT.

The chain carries TRBV10-3 and TRBJ1-5; D perhaps matches TRBD1 (5 bases). Germline CDR1 is ENHRY and CDR2 is SYGVKD. V was pared by 2 bases and J by 7 bases, with 9 bases between. The CDR3 has 13 residues. The CDR3 DNA reads TGTGCCATCAGTGAGGGGGCTGAACAGCCCCAGCATTTT. Translation gives CAISEGAEQPQHF.

The chain is built from TRBV3-1 (or the pseudogene TRBV3-2) and TRBJ2-2, with D uncertain. Per the germline V gene, CDR1 is LGHDT and CDR2 is YNNKEL (reference sequence). V lost 1 base to trimming and J lost 3 bases, with 6 bases between them. This CDR3 has 14 residues. CDR3 sequence: CASSQGTDTGELFF. For the CDR3, the DNA is TGTGCCAGCAGCCAAGGTACAGACACCGGGGAGCTGTTTTTT.

The chain joins TRBV6-5 to TRBJ2-5; possible D gene TRBD1, 6 bases. The germline CDR1 and CDR2 sequences are MNHEY and SVGAGI. The germline V and J ends were trimmed by 7 bases and 7 bases, with 22 bases remaining between them. The length of the CDR3 is 15 residues. DNA of the CDR3: TGTGCCAGCACTCAAGGACAGCTGCCGGGCGGGACCCAGTACTTC. Residues: CASTQGQLPGGTQYF.

The genes are TRBV20-1 and TRBJ2-3, with 9 bases that match TRBD2. V lost 3 bases to trimming and J lost 0 bases; unmatched junction nucleotides: 13. This CDR3 comprises 18 residues. Looked up from germline, CDR1 is DFQATT and CDR2 is SNEGSKA (reference sequence). CDR3 DNA: TGCAGTGCTAGTTTAAGTAGCGGGAGCTTCGCAAGCACAGATACGCAGTATTTT. Encoded protein: CSASLSSGSFASTDTQYF.